Listed below are T cell receptor beta chains from one sample, sequenced in a study of radiation and T cells in renal cell carcinoma. Only in-frame clones appear in the TCRdb table, and some are missing; sequencing was by immunoSEQ multiplex PCR. The sample includes around 180,000 clones, about 87% of them seen just once. The material was blood, obtained from a patient whose treatment included radiotherapy and nephrectomy. These receptors all come from a woman between 50 and 59 years old with renal cell carcinoma. CDR3s include the opening cysteine and the closing phenylalanine or tryptophan. Fields, in order: D gene, V gene, J gene, clone size, CDR3 DNA, CDR3 protein. The D gene is left open where the match is weak. The size field is filled for only some rows; it gives once, few, many or a size class.

d_call: TRBD1
v_call: TRBV18
j_call: TRBJ1-6
clone_size: once
cdr3_nt: TGTGCCAGCTCACCAGAAGGGGGCGCCTCACCCCTCCACTTT
cdr3_aa: CASSPEGGASPLHF

d_call: .
v_call: TRBV7-9
j_call: TRBJ2-2
clone_size: .
cdr3_nt: TGTGCCAGCATCCAGACCACCGGGGAGCTGTTTTTT
cdr3_aa: CASIQTTGELFF

d_call: TRBD2
v_call: TRBV4-1
j_call: TRBJ2-1
clone_size: .
cdr3_nt: TGCGCCAGCAGCCCTTCTGGGGGGGTGTTAAATGAGCAGTTCTTC
cdr3_aa: CASSPSGGVLNEQFF

d_call: TRBD1
v_call: TRBV5-4
j_call: TRBJ2-2
clone_size: .
cdr3_nt: TGTGCCAGCAGCTTGGAGGGACAGGGTACCTCCGGGGAGCTGTTTTTT
cdr3_aa: CASSLEGQGTSGELFF

d_call: TRBD1
v_call: TRBV4-2
j_call: TRBJ1-6
clone_size: few
cdr3_nt: TGTGCCAGCAGCCAAGATAGCACAGGGGTTAATTCACCCCTCCACTTT
cdr3_aa: CASSQDSTGVNSPLHF

d_call: .
v_call: TRBV2
j_call: TRBJ2-4
clone_size: .
cdr3_nt: TGTGCCAGCGGGCCTAACCTGGCCAAAAACATTCAGTACTTC
cdr3_aa: CASGPNLAKNIQYF

d_call: .
v_call: TRBV7-9
j_call: TRBJ2-3
clone_size: .
cdr3_nt: TGTGCCAGCAGCTCGACTCTACAGGGTGGTACAGATACGCAGTATTTT
cdr3_aa: CASSSTLQGGTDTQYF

d_call: .
v_call: TRBV19
j_call: TRBJ1-4
clone_size: once
cdr3_nt: TGTGCCAGTAGCCGCCCCCGGATCGAAAAACTGTTTTTT
cdr3_aa: CASSRPRIEKLFF

d_call: .
v_call: TRBV4-3
j_call: TRBJ2-1
clone_size: .
cdr3_nt: TGCGCCAGCAGCCAAGATCAGGGGGGGGGCCGGGAGTTCTTC
cdr3_aa: CASSQDQGGGREFF

d_call: TRBD1
v_call: TRBV11-3
j_call: TRBJ2-1
clone_size: .
cdr3_nt: TGTGCCAGCAGTAACCGGGACAGGGCCCATGAGCAGTTCTTC
cdr3_aa: CASSNRDRAHEQFF

d_call: .
v_call: TRBV7-9
j_call: TRBJ2-5
clone_size: once
cdr3_nt: TGTGCCAGCAGCCCTACACCTTCTCTAGAATCGGAGACCCAGTACTTC
cdr3_aa: CASSPTPSLESETQYF

d_call: .
v_call: TRBV7-2
j_call: TRBJ1-4
clone_size: .
cdr3_nt: TGTGCCAGCAGCCCGGAAGCGCCGGGACGGAATGAAAAACTGTTTTTT
cdr3_aa: CASSPEAPGRNEKLFF

d_call: TRBD1
v_call: TRBV6-4
j_call: TRBJ2-6
clone_size: .
cdr3_nt: TGTGCCAGCAGTGACTCCTATAAGGGCAGGGGGCAAGGGGCCAACGTCCTGACTTTC
cdr3_aa: CASSDSYKGRGQGANVLTF

d_call: TRBD2
v_call: TRBV18
j_call: TRBJ2-5
clone_size: .
cdr3_nt: TGTGCCAGCTCACCACTTGGACGGCGGGGGGGAAAAGAGACCCAGTACTTC
cdr3_aa: CASSPLGRRGGKETQYF

d_call: TRBD1
v_call: TRBV6-6
j_call: TRBJ1-4
clone_size: .
cdr3_nt: TGTGCCAGCAGTTCGACAGGGGGCAGGGAAAAACTGTTTTTT
cdr3_aa: CASSSTGGREKLFF

d_call: TRBD1
v_call: TRBV6-1
j_call: TRBJ1-5
clone_size: .
cdr3_nt: TGTGCCAGCAGTGTACAGGGGACTCAGCCCCAGCATTTT
cdr3_aa: CASSVQGTQPQHF

d_call: .
v_call: TRBV4-3
j_call: TRBJ2-3
clone_size: .
cdr3_nt: TGCGCCAGCAGCCCTACGGGGACTAGCACAGATACGCAGTATTTT
cdr3_aa: CASSPTGTSTDTQYF